This entry lists 28 T cell receptor beta chains sequenced from one sample in a study of CD8 T cells in Susac syndrome. It was with random hexamers that 0.5 to 1 ug RNA was reverse transcribed. TCRdb processed the immunoSEQ multiplex PCR reads anew with MiXCR; each CDR3 protein has one entry. The sample includes over 95,000 distinct CDR3 sequences, around 90% of them seen just once. Sequenced material: CD4+ T cells from PBMCs. These receptor sequences come from a human donor in good health.

Written as DNA, the CDR3 is TGTGCCAGCAAAACACTAGCGGGGGCCCGCACAGATACGCAGTATTTT. It is translated as CASKTLAGARTDTQYF. The rearrangement uses TRBV6-2 or TRBV6-3 and TRBJ2-3; 11 nucleotides agree with TRBD2. The length of the CDR3 is 16 residues. Losses at the gene ends were 7 bases for V and 1 base for J; bases not matched to a gene: 7. Germline CDR1 is MNHEY and CDR2 is SVGEGT.

This clonotype occurred a few times. The V and J genes are TRBV4-2 and TRBJ2-7; D remains ambiguous. CDR3 length: 13 residues. V shed 1 base and J shed 4 bases, with 8 bases lying between them. The germline gives CDR1 LGHNA, CDR2 YNFKEQ. The CDR3 reads CASSQVPGYEQYF. The CDR3 nucleotides are TGTGCCAGCAGCCAAGTCCCCGGATACGAGCAGTACTTC.

This chain uses TRBV30 with TRBJ2-5; perhaps D is TRBD1 or TRBD2 (5 bases each). Between the trimmed V and J ends, which lost 5 bases and 1 base, there was a span of 23 bases. The CDR3 covers 17 residues. Germline assignment: CDR1 GTSNPN and CDR2 SVGIG (reference sequence). The CDR3 region is CAWGSPPGGVGQETQYF. In DNA, the CDR3 is TGTGCCTGGGGGAGTCCTCCTGGGGGAGTGGGCCAAGAGACCCAGTACTTC.

This chain links TRBV19 with TRBJ2-1; 9 nucleotides line up with TRBD2. The CDR3 runs 13 residues. The ends lost 6 bases at V and 9 bases at J; junction bases unmatched: 6. Germline V gene lookup returns CDR1 LNHDA and CDR2 SQIVND (reference sequence). CDR3 nucleotides: TGTGCCAGTAGGGGACTAGCATGGAGTGAGCAGTTCTTC. As protein: CASRGLAWSEQFF.

This chain uses TRBV12-3 or TRBV12-4 with TRBJ2-7, with D hard to call. Between the trimmed V and J ends, which lost 5 bases and 5 bases, there was a span of 13 bases. CDR3 length equals 13 residues. In nucleotides, the CDR3 is TGTGCCAGCAGTCCGACGGCGGCTAACGAGCAGTACTTC. Translated, it gives CASSPTAANEQYF.

This chain uses TRBV25-1 with TRBJ1-2, with D uncertain. Trimming took 3 bases from V and 5 from J, leaving 10 bases between them. The germline CDR1 and CDR2 sequences are MGHDK and SYGVNS. The CDR3 has 13 residues. CDR3 sequence: CASSEDPTYGYTF. The CDR3 nucleotides are TGTGCCAGCAGTGAGGATCCGACATATGGCTACACCTTC.

This chain uses TRBV20-1 with TRBJ1-4; D might be TRBD1 (5 bases). Trimming took 3 bases from V and 7 from J, leaving 15 bases between them. CDR1 and CDR2 from the germline V gene are DFQATT and SNEGSKA (reference sequence). There are 14 residues in the CDR3. The CDR3 bases are TGCAGTGCTAGGGTGACCTCAGGGATTGAAAAACTGTTTTTT. Its protein product is CSARVTSGIEKLFF.

This chain joins TRBV29-1 and TRBJ1-1, with D possibly TRBD1 on 5 matching bases. Trimming pared 6 bases from V and 4 bases from J, leaving 12 bases between. The CDR3 is 12 amino acids. Germline CDR1 SQVTM, CDR2 ANQGSEA. CDR3 region: CSVRGVATEAFF. The CDR3 nucleotides read TGCAGCGTGAGGGGTGTAGCCACTGAAGCTTTCTTT.

The CDR3 here is CASIRDRRLNYGYTF. The CDR3 nucleotides read TGTGCCAGCATCCGGGACAGACGACTGAACTATGGCTACACCTTC. J is TRBJ1-2 and V is TRBV6-2 or TRBV6-3; TRBD1 agrees at 7 bases. CDR3 size: 15 residues. Unmatched junction bases numbered 10, after V lost 7 bases and J lost 2 bases. CDR1 and CDR2 (germline): MNHEY, SVGEGT.

This chain links TRBV7-2 with TRBJ2-1, with no clear D. This CDR3 region has 14 residues. The germline CDR1 and CDR2 sequences are SGHTA and FQGNSA. With 2 bases removed from V and 0 bases from J, the gap between germline ends came to 5 bases. In DNA form, the CDR3 reads TGTGCCAGCAGCTTACGGGCCTCCTACAATGAGCAGTTCTTC. As protein: CASSLRASYNEQFF.

The chain is built from TRBV18 and TRBJ1-1; D is ambiguous. CDR1 is KGHSH and CDR2 is LQKENI in the germline V gene. V was cut by 3 bases and J by 3 bases, with 8 bases left in between. The CDR3 sequence is 13 residues long. The CDR3 loop reads CASSPGFYTEAFF. CDR3 bases: TGTGCCAGCTCACCGGGATTTTACACTGAAGCTTTCTTT.

The V gene is TRBV20-1, the J gene TRBJ2-1, with TRBD2 matching over 9 bases. CDR1 DFQATT and CDR2 SNEGSKA come from the germline V gene (reference sequence). J lost 4 bases, V lost 1 base, and 2 bases had no gene match. The CDR3 spans 14 residues. The CDR3 protein is CSARGTSDYNEQFF. The CDR3 DNA is TGCAGTGCTAGAGGGACTAGCGATTACAATGAGCAGTTCTTC.

Details on this clonotype: At one end, the junction sequence differs from germline, possibly due to a read error. The chain carries TRBV6-2 or TRBV6-3 and TRBJ2-3; no reliable D call. The CDR3 consists of 14 residues. Per the germline V gene, CDR1 is MNHEY and CDR2 is SVGEGT. DNA for the CDR3: TGTGCTAGCAGTTGGCGGCGCCCCACAGATACGCAGTATTTT. Translation: CASSWRRPTDTQYF.

The chain carries TRBV10-1 and TRBJ2-5; D is possibly TRBD2 (5 bases). Germline V gene sequence: CDR1 WNHNN, CDR2 SYGVQD (reference sequence). The germline V and J ends were trimmed by 7 bases and 4 bases, with 13 bases remaining between them. There are 13 residues in the CDR3. CDR3: CASMSSRRETQYF. The CDR3 DNA reads as TGCGCCAGCATGTCTAGCAGACGAGAGACCCAGTACTTC.

This clonotype was detected only a few times. V gene TRBV3-1 combines with J gene TRBJ2-7, with D hard to call. CDR3 length equals 13 residues. Germline CDR1 LGHDT, CDR2 YNNKEL (reference sequence). The V and J ends lost 3 bases and 2 bases respectively, with 8 bases between them. The CDR3 sequence: CASSQAGPYEQYF. CDR3 sequence (DNA): TGTGCCAGCAGCCAGGCCGGGCCCTACGAGCAGTACTTC.

The chain links TRBV9 to TRBJ1-2; TRBD1 might be the D (5 bases). Germline CDR1 reads SGDLS; CDR2 reads YYNGEE. This CDR3 comprises 13 residues. V was shortened by 5 bases and J by 3 bases, with 11 bases between the two germline ends. DNA for the CDR3: TGTGCCAGCAGGGCACAGGAGGACTATGGCTACACCTTC. Its translation is CASRAQEDYGYTF.

The chain has TRBV4-3 and TRBJ2-2, with TRBD2 as a possible D gene (5 bases). V lost 1 base, J lost 6 bases, and 12 bases lay in between. The CDR3 consists of 15 residues. Germline assignment: CDR1 LGHNA and CDR2 YSLEER. CDR3 in amino acids: CASSQAPGIAGELFF. The CDR3 region has the DNA TGCGCCAGCAGCCAAGCCCCGGGAATTGCCGGGGAGCTGTTTTTT.

This rearrangement joins TRBV7-2 to TRBJ2-4; 11 bases fit TRBD2. J gave up 5 bases and V 8 bases, and 5 bases lay outside the gene matches. Germline V gives CDR1 SGHTA, CDR2 FQGNSA. The CDR3 is 14 amino acids. The CDR3 loop is CASRKGLAENIQYF. The CDR3 DNA reads as TGTGCCAGCCGCAAGGGACTAGCGGAAAACATTCAGTACTTC. Complete variable domain (other parts from reference TRBV7-2 and TRBJ2-4): GAGVSQSPSNKVTEKGKDVELRCDPISGHTALYWYRQSLGQGLEFLIYFQGNSAPDKSGLPSDRFSAERTGGSVSTLTIQRTQQEDSAVYLCASRKGLAENIQYFGAGTRLSVL.

The chain carries TRBV19 and TRBJ2-1, with D perhaps being TRBD1 or TRBD2 (5 bases each). The CDR3 sequence is 13 residues long. V dropped 0 bases and J dropped 9 bases, with 9 bases sitting between them. Germline V gene lookup returns CDR1 LNHDA and CDR2 SQIVND (reference sequence). CDR3: CASSIEGVGEQFF. CDR3 DNA sequence: TGTGCCAGTAGTATAGAGGGGGTTGGTGAGCAGTTCTTC.

V gene TRBV7-8 combines with J gene TRBJ2-7; 8 bases agree with TRBD1. Trimming took 6 bases from V and 0 from J; bases not matched to a gene: 10. The length of the CDR3 is 16 residues. The germline gives CDR1 SGHVS, CDR2 FQNEAQ. The CDR3: CASRMGTGPSSYEQYF. CDR3 bases: TGTGCCAGCAGGATGGGGACAGGCCCAAGCTCCTACGAGCAGTACTTC. Based on the CDR3 plus reference TRBV7-8 and TRBJ2-7, the full variable domain is GAGVSQSPRYKVAKRGQDVALRCDPISGHVSLFWYQQALGQGPEFLTYFQNEAQLDKSGLPSDRFFAERPEGSVSTLKIQRTQQEDSAVYLCASRMGTGPSSYEQYFGPGTRLTVT.

This chain uses TRBV10-3 with TRBJ1-1; D gene uncertain. V was trimmed by 6 bases and J by 0 bases, leaving 11 bases between them. The length of the CDR3 is 14 residues. Germline V CDR1 and CDR2: ENHRY, SYGVKD. Written as DNA, the CDR3 is TGTGCCATCAGCGACGACGGGATGAACACTGAAGCTTTCTTT. Its translation: CAISDDGMNTEAFF.

The genes are TRBV7-2 and TRBJ1-1; D might be TRBD1 (6 bases). V was trimmed by 11 bases and J by 5 bases, leaving 24 bases between them. In germline, CDR1 is SGHTA, CDR2 FQGNSA. The CDR3 runs to 15 residues. CDR3 sequence reads: CASGGGAGSGTEAFF. The CDR3 nucleotides are TGTGCCTCCGGCGGGGGGGCGGGATCCGGTACTGAAGCTTTCTTT.

The genes are TRBV7-2 and TRBJ1-1; no reliable D call. The V gene's germline CDR1 is SGHTA and CDR2 FQGNSA. V was clipped by 5 bases and J by 9 bases, with 10 bases between them. This CDR3 is 11 amino acids long. The DNA of the CDR3 is TGTGCCAGCAGCCATGGATGGCAAGCTTTCTTT. Translation: CASSHGWQAFF.

The chain recombines TRBV12-5 with TRBJ2-2; TRBD1 aligns across 7 bases. This CDR3 comprises 14 residues. Germline V lookup: CDR1 LGHNT, CDR2 FRNRAP. The J segment lost 6 bases and the V segment lost 4 bases, leaving 5 bases of the junction unmatched. The CDR3 is CASGWSGGAGELFF. The CDR3 coding sequence is TGTGCTAGTGGTTGGTCAGGGGGAGCCGGGGAGCTGTTTTTT.

The genes are TRBV20-1 and TRBJ1-1; 8 bases map to TRBD1. Germline V gene data show CDR1 as DFQATT and CDR2 as SNEGSKA (reference sequence). V trimming: 5 bases; J trimming: 1 base; junction bases outside the gene matches: 9. There are 15 residues in the CDR3. The CDR3 region is CSAAYSGGANTEAFF. The CDR3 nucleotides are TGCAGTGCTGCCTACTCAGGGGGCGCGAACACTGAAGCTTTCTTT.

The chain recombines TRBV19 with TRBJ1-1; D is perhaps TRBD1 (5 bases). V lost 8 bases and J 2 bases, leaving 12 bases between the germline ends. CDR1 and CDR2 from the germline V gene are LNHDA and SQIVND (reference sequence). The CDR3 covers 13 residues. DNA for the CDR3: TGTGCCAGTGGTCTGGGGGTTAACACTGAAGCTTTCTTT. This translates into CASGLGVNTEAFF.

The J gene is TRBJ1-1, the V gene TRBV2; D gene uncertain. The CDR3 covers 14 residues. Germline assignment: CDR1 SNHLY and CDR2 FYNNEI. Trimming took 6 bases from V and 11 from J, leaving 22 bases between them. The CDR3 DNA is TGTGCCAGCAGCGCGGACTCCTCGTTCGGTGACGCTTTCTTT. Translating gives CASSADSSFGDAFF.

Only one count was recorded for this clonotype. The chain couples TRBV29-1 to TRBJ2-5; unclear D gene. Germline CDR1 is SQVTM and CDR2 is ANQGSEA. The CDR3 runs 12 residues. Trimming took off 3 bases at V and 4 bases at J, with 9 bases between the two ends. The CDR3 reads CSVEVSGETQYF. The CDR3, as DNA: TGCAGCGTTGAGGTCTCAGGAGAGACCCAGTACTTC.